The TCR beta chain under discussion was sequenced for a study of blood T cells in healthy people across ages. Primers used in a second PCR of about 6 to 11 cycles were a sample-barcoded 5' primer and a J-beta primer mix. A template-switch adaptor that had 12 random nucleotides put a tag on each cDNA molecule. TCRdb analysed the 5' RACE reads with MiXCR anew, one entry per CDR3 protein. Among about 780,000 distinct CDR3 sequences, under 30% were seen once, and the ten largest hold around 2.9%. Per the germline V gene, CDR1 is SNHLY and CDR2 is FYNNEI. CDR3 length equals 14 residues. The V end was cut by 6 bases, the J end by 2 bases, with 13 bases between. Extracted total RNA amounted to at least 5.5 micrograms for each sample. There are a few counts of this clonotype. These sequences were also reported in another study, on T cells of mothers and their children. That source reports: Researchers found no T cell clones that were persistent and microchimeric.

Source material: blood. This clonotype was sampled from a boy between 10 and 17 years old in good health. V usage is TRBV2 and J usage is TRBJ1-2; no definite D call. CDR3 in amino acids: CASRMGRENYGYTF. CDR3 in DNA: TGTGCCAGCAGGATGGGGAGAGAAAACTATGGCTACACCTTC.